These 22 T cell receptor beta chains share one sample of origin, sequenced in a study of beta chain features in type 1 diabetes. The sequenced template was cDNA made from the entire isolated RNA. Clones were sequenced by immunoSEQ multiplex PCR, and TCRdb holds only the in-frame ones, with some missing. The profile shows around 140,000 clones, 8% to 13% of them singletons. Sequencing was performed on naive CD4+ T cells from blood. Every receptor here comes from a man aged 18 to 30 in good health.

This chain joins TRBV6-5 and TRBJ2-3, with 8 nucleotides matching TRBD2. CDR3 length: 14 amino acids. V was pared by 5 bases and J by 6 bases, with 7 bases of the junction left unmatched. Germline CDR1 and CDR2: MNHEY and SVGAGI. CDR3 in amino acids: CASSKAGAGDTQYF. The CDR3 region has the DNA TGTGCCAGCAGTAAAGCGGGGGCCGGGGATACGCAGTATTTT.

This clone was counted a few times. This sequence joins TRBV7-2 and TRBJ2-7, with 9 bases aligning to TRBD1. The ends lost 4 bases at V and 5 bases at J; junction bases unmatched: 9. Germline V lookup: CDR1 SGHTA, CDR2 FQGNSA. The CDR3 loop spans 15 amino acids. The CDR3 reads CASSSSWGQGHEQYF. The CDR3 nucleotides read TGTGCCAGCAGCTCCTCGTGGGGACAGGGCCACGAGCAGTACTTC.

The rearrangement links TRBV7-2 to TRBJ2-1, with 9 bases fitting TRBD2. CDR1 and CDR2 from the germline V gene are SGHTA and FQGNSA. V was clipped by 2 bases and J by 9 bases; unmatched bases: 11. This CDR3 is built from 16 residues. The CDR3 protein is CASSLRLAEPPAEQFF. The CDR3 bases are TGTGCCAGCAGCTTAAGACTAGCGGAGCCTCCTGCTGAGCAGTTCTTC.

This chain connects TRBV19 to TRBJ2-5, with D possibly TRBD2 on 6 matching bases. The V gene's germline CDR1 is LNHDA and CDR2 SQIVND (reference sequence). The CDR3 length is 15 residues. Between the trimmed V and J ends, which lost 7 bases and 2 bases, there was a span of 17 bases. The CDR3 is CASTTSLHPQETQYF. The CDR3 coding sequence is TGTGCCAGTACAACTAGCCTACATCCTCAAGAGACCCAGTACTTC.

This clone was recorded a few times. CDR3: CASSLPGGAEQYF. The CDR3 nucleotides are TGCGCCAGCAGTCTACCTGGCGGGGCCGAGCAGTACTTC. This chain joins TRBV5-1 and TRBJ2-7; TRBD2 might be the D (6 bases). Germline V CDR1 and CDR2: SGHRS, YFSETQ. Trimming shortened V by 5 bases and J by 6 bases, and 15 bases separated the two germline ends. The CDR3 spans 13 residues.

This clone was counted at least ten times. The genes are TRBV5-1 and TRBJ2-7; 8 positions match TRBD1. Trimming took 4 bases from V and 3 from J; bases not matched to a gene: 3. Germline assignment: CDR1 SGHRS and CDR2 YFSETQ. The CDR3 has 13 amino acids. The CDR3 loop reads CASSLGTGYEQYF. The CDR3 DNA follows: TGCGCCAGCAGCCTCGGGACAGGCTACGAGCAGTACTTC. Filled out from reference TRBV5-1 and TRBJ2-7, the complete variable domain reads KAGVTQTPRYLIKTRGQQVTLSCSPISGHRSVSWYQQTPGQGLQFLFEYFSETQRNKGNFPGRFSGRQFSNSRSEMNVSTLELGDSALYLCASSLGTGYEQYFGPGTRLTVT.

This chain joins TRBV15 and TRBJ2-6; 7 bases match TRBD1. CDR1 is LNHNV, CDR2 YYDKDF, per germline (reference sequence). After removal of 3 bases from V and 0 bases from J, the junction contained 8 bases not matched to a gene. CDR3 size: 18 residues. This CDR3 reads CATSRGTVKSSGANVLTF. CDR3 sequence (DNA): TGTGCCACCAGCAGGGGGACAGTTAAGAGCTCTGGGGCCAACGTCCTGACTTTC.

The chain has TRBV7-7 and TRBJ2-1, with 12 bases lining up with TRBD2. This CDR3 region has 18 residues. From germline, CDR1 is SSHAT and CDR2 FNYEAQ (reference sequence). The V segment lost 1 base and the J segment 0 bases; nucleotides outside the gene matches: 4. The CDR3 sequence is CASSLGLAGADSYNEQFF. DNA for the CDR3: TGTGCCAGCAGCTTAGGACTAGCGGGGGCCGACTCCTACAATGAGCAGTTCTTC.

This chain uses TRBV6-5 with TRBJ2-1; D remains ambiguous. The germline V gene encodes CDR1 MNHEY and CDR2 SVGAGI. The CDR3 consists of 15 residues. The ends were cut back, 6 bases at V and 2 bases at J, with 14 bases in the middle. CDR3 DNA: TGTGCCAGCAGGGGCGAGTTCCAGACCTACAATGAGCAGTTCTTC. Encoded protein: CASRGEFQTYNEQFF.

This clone appeared many times. The V gene is TRBV4-2, the J gene TRBJ1-5, with D unclear. Between the trimmed V and J ends, which lost 0 bases and 4 bases, there was a span of 7 bases. CDR3 length equals 14 residues. Looked up from germline, CDR1 is LGHNA and CDR2 is YNFKEQ. For the CDR3, the DNA is TGTGCCAGCAGCCAAGACTCGGGGAATCAGCCCCAGCATTTT. It is translated as CASSQDSGNQPQHF.

This clone was observed a handful of times. The rearrangement uses TRBV30 and TRBJ1-2; D unclear. The V gene lost 1 base and the J gene lost 0 bases, with 9 bases spanning the gap. The germline CDR1 and CDR2 sequences are GTSNPN and SVGIG (reference sequence). The CDR3 loop spans 14 amino acids. In DNA, the CDR3 is TGTGCCTGGAGTGGGCAGGACTCTAACTATGGCTACACCTTC. Amino acids: CAWSGQDSNYGYTF.

Many counts were recorded for this clone. The V call is TRBV29-1, the J call TRBJ2-5, with 7 bases identical to TRBD1. Per germline, CDR1 SQVTM and CDR2 ANQGSEA. The trim removed 7 bases at V and 5 bases at J, leaving 13 bases unmatched. The CDR3 consists of 14 residues. CDR3 coding DNA: TGCAGCGCCGACGTGACAGGGCGATGGGAGACCCAGTACTTC. Amino acid sequence: CSADVTGRWETQYF.

The rearrangement uses TRBV28 and TRBJ2-3; possible D gene TRBD2, 6 bases. Germline CDR1 MDHEN, CDR2 SYDVKM. The CDR3 totals 14 residues. V dropped 7 bases and J dropped 8 bases, with 19 bases sitting between them. The CDR3 region has the DNA TGTGCCAGCAACCCACGGGGGAGTGGGGGTACGCAGTATTTT. It encodes CASNPRGSGGTQYF.

A few counts support this clone. The chain couples TRBV18 to TRBJ2-2; the match to TRBD2 covers 14 bases. Germline V gene sequence: CDR1 KGHSH, CDR2 LQKENI. Unmatched junction bases numbered 8, after V lost 4 bases and J lost 7 bases. The CDR3 runs to 17 residues. The CDR3 DNA reads TGTGCCAGCTCACGAGGACTAGCGGGGGGCCGAGGCGGGGAGCTGTTTTTT. Translation: CASSRGLAGGRGGELFF.

V and J are TRBV9 and TRBJ2-7, with D possibly being TRBD1 (6 bases). Germline V gene sequence: CDR1 SGDLS, CDR2 YYNGEE. V was pared by 3 bases and J by 7 bases, with 14 bases between. The CDR3 has 13 amino acids. In DNA, the CDR3 is TGTGCCAGCAGCGCCTACAGGGCAGGTGAGCAGTACTTC. Protein: CASSAYRAGEQYF.

The chain carries TRBV19 and TRBJ2-3; 11 bases line up with TRBD1. The germline CDR1 and CDR2 sequences are LNHDA and SQIVND (reference sequence). J gave up 6 bases and V 4 bases, and 3 bases lay outside the gene matches. CDR3 length equals 14 residues. This CDR3 is CASSRTGGEDTQYF. The DNA for the CDR3 is TGTGCCAGTAGTAGGACAGGGGGCGAGGATACGCAGTATTTT.

The DNA of the CDR3 is TGTGCCAGCAGCCCCGGGGGGGAGACTGAAGCTTTCTTT. Protein: CASSPGGETEAFF. The chain is built from TRBV7-9 and TRBJ1-1, with D possibly TRBD1 on 5 matching bases. The germline V gene encodes CDR1 SEHNR and CDR2 FQNEAQ (reference sequence). The CDR3 has 13 residues. V was trimmed by 5 bases and J by 5 bases, leaving 12 bases between them.

The V call is TRBV5-1, the J call TRBJ2-2, with TRBD2 matching 10 bases. Trimming at V came to 0 bases and at J to 6 bases, leaving 8 bases not matched to a gene. The germline CDR1 and CDR2 sequences are SGHRS and YFSETQ. The CDR3 covers 17 residues. The CDR3 here is CASSLEGLATEAGELFF. The CDR3 DNA is TGCGCCAGCAGCTTGGAGGGACTAGCGACAGAAGCCGGGGAGCTGTTTTTT.

The table lists this clone with a few counts. V and J are TRBV2 and TRBJ2-5, with D possibly called TRBD1 or TRBD2 (6 bases each). Germline V gene lookup returns CDR1 SNHLY and CDR2 FYNNEI. The CDR3 loop spans 13 amino acids. Trimming took 8 bases from V and 4 from J, leaving 14 bases between them. For the CDR3, the DNA is TGTGCCAGCCGGGAAGGGGGAGGAGAGACCCAGTACTTC. Its protein product is CASREGGGETQYF.

This clone was observed a few times. V usage is TRBV19 and J usage is TRBJ2-7; the D is unclear. This CDR3 has 12 amino acids. The germline V and J ends were trimmed by 5 bases and 2 bases, with 7 bases remaining between them. Germline-derived CDR1 and CDR2 are LNHDA and SQIVND (reference sequence). Written as DNA, the CDR3 is TGTGCCAGTAGTTCTGACACCTACGAGCAGTACTTC. The encoded protein is CASSSDTYEQYF.

The chain recombines TRBV11-3 with TRBJ2-5, with TRBD2 matching 7 bases. CDR1 is SGHNT, CDR2 YENEEA, per germline. There are 13 residues in the CDR3. Trimming cost V 5 bases and J 4 bases; bases outside gene matches: 4. For the CDR3, the DNA is TGTGCCAGCAGCGGGAGGGGCGGAGAGACCCAGTACTTC. This gives the protein CASSGRGGETQYF.

This chain links TRBV11-2 with TRBJ2-6, with D possibly being TRBD1 (6 bases). V was clipped by 2 bases and J by 3 bases, with 14 bases between them. The CDR3 has 17 residues. Per germline, CDR1 SGHAT and CDR2 FQNNGV. CDR3 region: CASSLFGGFGGANVLTF. DNA of the CDR3: TGTGCCAGCAGCTTATTTGGGGGCTTTGGTGGGGCCAACGTCCTGACTTTC.